This T cell receptor beta chain comes out of a study of T cell repertoires in cytomegalovirus infection. TCRdb used MiXCR to reprocess the reads, holding one entry per CDR3 protein. The repertoire includes fewer than 900,000 distinct CDR3 sequences, roughly 28% of them detected once, and under 15% sits in the top ten. This clonotype was seen a few times. Its antigen is still unknown. CDR1 is MNHEY and CDR2 is SMNVEV in the germline V gene (reference sequence). The V and J ends lost 6 bases and 5 bases respectively, with 10 bases between them. The CDR3 is made up of 12 amino acids. Sample: cultured CD8+ T cells from PBMCs, taken from culture after CMV antigen stimulation. The chain combines TRBV27 with TRBJ1-1; a weak D match, TRBD1 (5 bases). The source is a human donor in good health (CMV status not recorded). Some clones in this sample may be carry-over from other donors' samples. CDR3 nucleotides: TGTGCCAGCAGGAGGGGTATGACTGAAGCTTTCTTT. Encoded protein: CASRRGMTEAFF.